Shown below are 15 T cell receptor beta chains from a single sample sequenced in a study of regulatory T cells in long-lasting Graves disease. Time point indicated: newly diagnosed GD, antithyroid drugs for less than 3 months. RNA isolated from PBMCs was used to make the TCR library. The authors built TCR beta libraries using iRepertoire HTBI primers and Arm-PCR of CDR3 regions. Using its own MiXCR run on the multiplex PCR reads, TCRdb lists one record per CDR3 protein. The sample lists fewer than 650,000 distinct CDR3 sequences, around 15% occurring once. These same records also appear under a second study, on T cells in Graves' hyperthyroidism and ophthalmopathy.

The sequences come from peripheral blood mononuclear cells (PBMCs), collected at new diagnosis, from a patient treated with antithyroid drugs. These receptors all stem from a woman in her twenties or thirties with Graves disease.

V usage is TRBV5-1 and J usage is TRBJ2-5; 11 bases are shared with TRBD2. Germline V gene lookup returns CDR1 SGHRS and CDR2 YFSETQ. The CDR3 runs 17 residues. J lost 0 bases, V lost 5 bases, and 9 bases had no gene match. CDR3 protein: CASRYGTSGRNQETQYF. As DNA, the CDR3 is TGCGCCAGCAGATACGGGACTAGCGGAAGGAACCAAGAGACCCAGTACTTC.

This clonotype was seen ten or more times. V gene TRBV7-3 combines with J gene TRBJ1-2; no firm D call. Between the trimmed V and J ends, which lost 8 bases and 2 bases, there was a span of 18 bases. Looked up from germline, CDR1 is SGHTA and CDR2 is FQGTGA. The CDR3 runs 15 residues. The CDR3 nucleotides are TGTGCCAGCGGAGTGGACGGCGGTAGCAACTATGGCTACACCTTC. It encodes CASGVDGGSNYGYTF.

The chain combines TRBV5-4 with TRBJ2-3, with D unclear. V was pared by 5 bases and J by 5 bases, with 12 bases between. The CDR3 is 13 residues long. CDR1 and CDR2 from the germline V gene are SGHNT and YYREEE (reference sequence). The CDR3 region is CASSDRVGDTQYF. The DNA for the CDR3 is TGTGCCAGCAGTGATAGGGTAGGAGATACGCAGTATTTT.

This clonotype was counted at least ten times. The rearrangement links TRBV5-4 to TRBJ2-5; D is ambiguous. V lost 4 bases, J lost 2 bases, and 6 bases lay in between. CDR1 is SGHNT and CDR2 is YYREEE in the germline V gene (reference sequence). The CDR3 is 12 residues long. The CDR3: CASSLKQETQYF. The CDR3, as DNA: TGTGCCAGCAGCCTTAAACAAGAGACCCAGTACTTC. The whole variable domain, remainder taken from reference TRBV5-4 and TRBJ2-5, is ETGVTQSPTHLIKTRGQQVTLRCSSQSGHNTVSWYQQALGQGPQFIFQYYREEENGRGNFPPRFSGLQFPNYSSELNVNALELDDSALYLCASSLKQETQYFGPGTRLLVL.

This clonotype has a handful of counts. The V and J genes are TRBV6-4 and TRBJ2-3; 7 positions agree with TRBD2. This CDR3 region has 16 residues. The V gene end was trimmed by 5 bases and the J gene end by 2 bases; junction bases not matched to a gene: 10. Germline V CDR1 and CDR2: MRHNA, SNTAGT. CDR3 sequence (DNA): TGTGCCAGCAGTCCGACCCTAGCGGAACCCACAGATACGCAGTATTTT. This sequence encodes CASSPTLAEPTDTQYF.

This clonotype was seen many times. This chain uses TRBV30 with TRBJ1-6, with 8 bases lining up with TRBD1. CDR3 length: 16 amino acids. Germline lookup yields CDR1 GTSNPN and CDR2 SVGIG (reference sequence). The V segment lost 0 bases and the J segment 9 bases; nucleotides outside the gene matches: 10. CDR3 nucleotide sequence: TGTGCCTGGAGTGTACGAGGACAGGGCAGGGGTTCACCCCTCCACTTT. It codes for CAWSVRGQGRGSPLHF.

V is TRBV7-9 and J is TRBJ2-7, with TRBD1 identical over 7 bases. The CDR3 loop spans 15 amino acids. V lost 2 bases and J lost 7; bases outside the gene matches: 11. From germline, CDR1 is SEHNR and CDR2 FQNEAQ (reference sequence). CDR3 nucleotide sequence: TGTGCCAGCAGCTTATTTACAGGGGTTATCGGTGAGCAGTACTTC. It codes for CASSLFTGVIGEQYF.

V usage is TRBV9 and J usage is TRBJ2-1, with D perhaps TRBD1 (6 bases). CDR1 is SGDLS, CDR2 YYNGEE, per germline. The germline V and J ends were trimmed by 0 bases and 5 bases, with 15 bases remaining between them. The CDR3 is 16 amino acids. CDR3 loop: CASSVEGGFVHNEQFF. Written as DNA, the CDR3 is TGTGCCAGCAGCGTAGAAGGGGGTTTTGTCCACAATGAGCAGTTCTTC.

In its sample, this clonotype was seen a few times. This chain joins TRBV18 and TRBJ2-7, with 7 bases lining up with TRBD1. The CDR3 sequence is 16 residues long. CDR1 is KGHSH, CDR2 LQKENI, per germline. V lost 4 bases and J lost 5; bases outside the gene matches: 14. CDR3 residues: CASSLKTGQLGHEQYF. The CDR3 DNA reads TGTGCCAGCTCACTTAAGACGGGACAGCTTGGCCACGAGCAGTACTTC.

This clonotype was seen a few times. The V and J genes are TRBV6-2 or TRBV6-3 and TRBJ2-7; 9 bases align to TRBD1. The germline V gene has CDR1 MNHEY and CDR2 SVGEGT. Unmatched junction bases numbered 8, after V lost 5 bases and J lost 6 bases. There are 14 residues in the CDR3. CDR3 bases: TGTGCCAGCAGTGCCCGGGACAGGGTGGGCGAGCAGTACTTC. This encodes CASSARDRVGEQYF.

This clonotype was seen only a few times. The chain uses TRBV18 and TRBJ2-1; 7 nucleotides match TRBD2. V lost 2 bases to trimming and J lost 4 bases; unmatched junction nucleotides: 14. The CDR3 sequence is 18 residues long. Looked up from germline, CDR1 is KGHSH and CDR2 is LQKENI. The CDR3 spells CASSPAQAKGGSYNEQFF. The CDR3 bases are TGTGCCAGCTCACCAGCGCAGGCCAAAGGCGGGAGTTACAATGAGCAGTTCTTC.

This clonotype was observed a few times. The V gene is TRBV28, the J gene TRBJ1-5; D ambiguous. The V gene lost 4 bases and the J gene lost 12 bases, with 22 bases spanning the gap. Germline CDR1 MDHEN, CDR2 SYDVKM. The CDR3 runs to 15 residues. The CDR3 sequence is CASSSGGRPLGSQHF. In DNA form, the CDR3 reads TGTGCCAGCAGTTCCGGTGGCAGACCCTTAGGTAGCCAGCATTTT.

The CDR3 DNA sequence: TGTGCCAGCAGCCTCACCGGGACATACTCATACGAGCAGTACTTC. It translates to CASSLTGTYSYEQYF. J is TRBJ2-7 and V is TRBV11-2, with TRBD1 as a possible D gene (6 bases). This CDR3 contains 15 residues. V was shortened by 5 bases and J by 4 bases, with 18 bases between the two germline ends. CDR1 is SGHAT, CDR2 FQNNGV, per germline.

At least ten counts were recorded for this clonotype. This sequence joins TRBV6-5 and TRBJ2-7; D call uncertain. The CDR3 is 14 residues long. Per germline, CDR1 MNHEY and CDR2 SVGAGI. Between the trimmed V and J ends, which lost 2 bases and 1 base, there was a span of 9 bases. CDR3 in DNA: TGTGCCAGCAGTTACAGTGCGGATTCCTACGAGCAGTACTTC. This gives the protein CASSYSADSYEQYF.

This clonotype was seen many times. The rearrangement uses TRBV18 and TRBJ1-1; D is uncertain. Germline lookup yields CDR1 KGHSH and CDR2 LQKENI. Trimming left V 1 base short and J 5 bases short, with 14 bases between. The CDR3 totals 15 residues. DNA of the CDR3: TGTGCCAGCTCACCACGAGATCTAGGGTCGACTGAAGCTTTCTTT. Its translation is CASSPRDLGSTEAFF.